This TCR beta chain was captured in a study of cytotoxic CD8 clonotypes in ibrutinib-treated CLL. Study results and caveats: Clonality rose at ibrutinib response, held steady in sustained remission, and fell toward baseline at progression. Higher circulating CD8+ T-cell counts strongly accompanied higher baseline clonality, above age-matched healthy donors. Among the clonotypes, public ones were uncommon and contracted or held stable on treatment.

Trimming pared 5 bases from V and 9 bases from J, leaving 23 bases between. Germline CDR1 is LNHDA and CDR2 is SQIVND (reference sequence). CDR3 length equals 15 residues. The planned depth of sequencing spanned 1 in 200,000 to 1 in 1 million T cells. Clones were sequenced by immunoSEQ multiplex PCR, and TCRdb holds only the in-frame ones, with some missing. The table shows about 130,000 clones, with roughly 83% occurring only once. Regarding this clone: Its specificity is not known.

Here the sequenced sample was PBMCs, taken after 12 months of ibrutinib treatment. This chain uses TRBV19 with TRBJ2-7, with a tentative D call TRBD2 (5 bases). This clonotype originated in a human donor with chronic lymphocytic leukemia. The CDR3 protein is CASSEVGSLSRGQYF. The CDR3 DNA follows: TGTGCCAGTAGTGAGGTGGGTAGCTTGAGCCGGGGGCAGTACTTC. Drawing the rest from reference TRBV19 and TRBJ2-7, the complete variable domain is DGGITQSPKYLFRKEGQNVTLSCEQNLNHDAMYWYRQDPGQGLRLIYYSQIVNDFQKGDIAEGYSVSREKKESFPLTVTSAQKNPTAFYLCASSEVGSLSRGQYFGPGTRLTVT.